This passage covers 10 T cell receptor beta chains from one sample sequenced in a study of response to subunit inactivated influenza vaccine. Each CDR3 protein gets one entry after TCRdb re-called the RT-PCR reads with MiXCR. The data contain about 160,000 distinct CDR3 sequences, around 9.9% of them singletons. The sequencing here drew on non-naive T cells sorted from PBMCs, taken about 40 days after vaccination. The receptors were sampled from a man aged 45-65 years who received an inactivated influenza vaccine.

The chain joins TRBV7-2 to TRBJ2-7, with a weak D call TRBD2 (5 bases). Germline values: CDR1 SGHTA, CDR2 FQGNSA. V was shortened by 5 bases and J by 4 bases, with 9 bases between the two germline ends. The CDR3 totals 12 residues. CDR3 residues: CASSRGRYEQYF. DNA for the CDR3: TGTGCCAGCAGCAGAGGGCGGTACGAGCAGTACTTC.

This clonotype was seen ten or more times. The chain uses TRBV11-2 and TRBJ2-2; unclear D gene. Trimming took 0 bases from V and 3 from J, leaving 11 bases between them. Germline V CDR1 and CDR2: SGHAT, FQNNGV. The CDR3 covers 16 residues. The CDR3 nucleotides read TGTGCCAGCAGCTTAGAAAGCATGGCGGACACCGGGGAGCTGTTTTTT. Amino acid sequence: CASSLESMADTGELFF.

This clonotype showed up just a few times. The chain uses TRBV5-6 and TRBJ2-5; D might be TRBD1 (6 bases). The V and J ends lost 2 bases and 2 bases respectively, with 13 bases between them. Germline-derived CDR1 and CDR2 are SGHDT and YYEEEE. This CDR3 comprises 15 residues. The CDR3 is CASSFYRAKQETQYF. The CDR3 DNA follows: TGTGCCAGCAGCTTCTACAGGGCGAAACAAGAGACCCAGTACTTC.

This clonotype was seen once. This chain links TRBV12-3 or TRBV12-4 with TRBJ2-7, with 7 positions matching TRBD2. V trimming: 2 bases; J trimming: 2 bases; junction bases outside the gene matches: 3. The CDR3 consists of 14 residues. The CDR3 reads CASSLWEGTYEQYF. The DNA for the CDR3 is TGTGCCAGCAGTTTATGGGAGGGCACCTACGAGCAGTACTTC.

The chain joins TRBV5-1 to TRBJ1-1, with D uncertain. The CDR3 has 14 residues. Germline CDR1 SGHRS, CDR2 YFSETQ. Deletions cut 0 bases from V and 4 bases from J, with 10 bases between. The DNA of the CDR3 is TGCGCCAGCAGCTTGGGGACGATCGGCACTGAAGCTTTCTTT. Amino acids: CASSLGTIGTEAFF.

This clonotype was observed a few times. V and J are TRBV20-1 and TRBJ2-7, with 7 positions matching TRBD1. The germline CDR1 and CDR2 sequences are DFQATT and SNEGSKA (reference sequence). This CDR3 is built from 14 residues. Losses at the gene ends were 3 bases for V and 2 bases for J; bases not matched to a gene: 7. CDR3 in DNA: TGCAGTGCTAGTGCCGGGGACAGCCCCTACGAGCAGTACTTC. It encodes CSASAGDSPYEQYF.

V is TRBV12-3 or TRBV12-4 and J is TRBJ2-7; D assignment may be TRBD1 or TRBD2 (5 bases each). Trimming shortened V by 6 bases and J by 5 bases, and 14 bases separated the two germline ends. The CDR3 is 13 amino acids. The CDR3 spells CASSFGRGHEQYF. CDR3 DNA: TGTGCCAGCAGCTTCGGTCGGGGCCACGAGCAGTACTTC.

The genes are TRBV20-1 and TRBJ2-7; D might be TRBD1 or TRBD2, each matching 5 bases. V was trimmed by 5 bases and J by 3 bases, leaving 20 bases between them. CDR3 size: 15 residues. Per germline, CDR1 DFQATT and CDR2 SNEGSKA (reference sequence). The CDR3 reads CSALADGTRGYEQYF. The CDR3 bases are TGCAGTGCTCTCGCCGACGGGACGCGAGGCTACGAGCAGTACTTC.

The chain links TRBV15 to TRBJ1-5; tentative D call: TRBD1 (6 bases). The ends were cut back, 0 bases at V and 6 bases at J, with 12 bases in the middle. The CDR3 sequence is 15 residues long. The V gene's germline CDR1 is LNHNV and CDR2 YYDKDF (reference sequence). The CDR3 region has the DNA TGTGCCACCAGCAGAGACGGGGGCGACGCTCAGCCCCAGCATTTT. This gives the protein CATSRDGGDAQPQHF.

This chain uses TRBV30 with TRBJ1-4; D is undetermined. V was trimmed by 2 bases and J by 8 bases, leaving 15 bases between them. CDR1 and CDR2 (germline): GTSNPN, SVGIG (reference sequence). The CDR3 runs 14 residues. The CDR3: CAWSKTVDMEKLFF. CDR3 bases: TGTGCCTGGAGTAAAACGGTGGATATGGAAAAACTGTTTTTT.